This TCR beta chain was documented in a study of cytomegalovirus exposure and HLA in healthy donors. The study's findings and limits: It was 150 to 200 TCR beta chains that were listed as cytomegalovirus-associated.

PCR amplification relied on 60 Vbeta primers (plus 13 Jbeta primers). The table came from immunoSEQ multiplex PCR; TCRdb's copy has only in-frame clones and leaves some out. The data hold fewer than 150,000 clones, with 80% observed a single time. With respect to this clone: As yet, its antigen is unknown. The germline gene is not matched at one end of the junction; a read error may be the cause.

The germline V gene encodes CDR1 GTSNPN and CDR2 SVGIG (reference sequence). The CDR3 contains 18 residues. The receptor comes from a young man in good health and CMV-seronegative. Sequenced sample: PBMCs. This chain joins TRBV30 and TRBJ1-2; 7 bases map to TRBD1. The CDR3 DNA is TGTGCCTGGAGTGTACGTATTGGCAGGGGGGAAGGCAACTATGGCTACCCCTTC. Its translation is CAWSVRIGRGEGNYGYPF.